These 7 T cell receptor beta chains share one sample of origin, sequenced in a study of T cell responses to AZD1222 COVID-19 vaccine. TCRdb's copy holds only in-frame clones and misses some; the assay was immunoSEQ multiplex PCR. The repertoire has some 130,000 clones, roughly 88% of them found once; the top ten carry less than 1.3%. Sequenced here: peripheral blood, sampled 28 days after the second AZD1222 dose. The receptors come from an adult who received the AZD1222 COVID-19 vaccine.

The chain has TRBV7-3 and TRBJ2-1; TRBD2 aligns across 10 bases. The CDR3 extends over 16 amino acids. The junction had 5 bases not matched to a gene; V was cut back by 1 base and J by 5 bases. CDR1 SGHTA and CDR2 FQGTGA come from the germline V gene. CDR3 nucleotides: TGTGCCAGCAGCTTAAGCCTAGCGGGAGTCAACAATGAGCAGTTCTTC. This codes for CASSLSLAGVNNEQFF.

This clone has a count of ten or more. The gene calls are TRBV6-5 and TRBJ1-3; D is unclear. The germline V gene has CDR1 MNHEY and CDR2 SVGAGI. V lost 6 bases and J lost 4, with 10 bases in between. The CDR3 loop spans 13 amino acids. CDR3 protein: CASRTNVGNTIYF. The CDR3 DNA reads as TGTGCCAGCAGGACCAACGTCGGAAACACCATATATTTT.

This chain links TRBV3-1 (or the pseudogene TRBV3-2) with TRBJ1-1, with TRBD1 matching over 8 bases. The CDR3 consists of 13 residues. The V gene's germline CDR1 is LGHDT and CDR2 YNNKEL (reference sequence). J was trimmed by 10 bases and V by 1 base; bases with no gene match: 5. CDR3 amino acids: CASSQGQGARAFF. The CDR3 DNA reads as TGTGCCAGCAGCCAAGGCCAGGGGGCTCGAGCTTTCTTT.

The V gene is TRBV24-1, the J gene TRBJ2-1, with TRBD2 matching over 9 bases. Looked up from germline, CDR1 is KGHDR and CDR2 is SFDVKD. The CDR3 has 16 amino acids. Losses at the gene ends were 2 bases for V and 8 bases for J; bases not matched to a gene: 9. CDR3 sequence: CATSDSSGTSLDEQFF. The CDR3, as DNA: TGTGCCACCAGTGATTCTAGCGGGACGTCGCTGGATGAGCAGTTCTTC.

The CDR3 spells CASSMKGTSHNEQFF. In DNA, the CDR3 is TGTGCCAGCAGCATGAAGGGGACTAGTCACAATGAGCAGTTCTTC. This sequence joins TRBV7-9 and TRBJ2-1, with 8 bases fitting TRBD2. The germline V gene encodes CDR1 SEHNR and CDR2 FQNEAQ (reference sequence). CDR3 length: 15 amino acids. V dropped 5 bases and J dropped 5; count of bases not matched to a gene: 8.

The chain has TRBV19 and TRBJ1-1; TRBD1 might be the D (5 bases). The germline V and J ends were trimmed by 3 bases and 1 base, with 9 bases remaining between them. CDR1 LNHDA and CDR2 SQIVND come from the germline V gene (reference sequence). The CDR3 loop spans 14 amino acids. CDR3 amino acids: CASSIRGRNTEAFF. Written as DNA, the CDR3 is TGTGCCAGTAGTATCCGGGGCCGGAACACTGAAGCTTTCTTT.

This clone was observed a single time. The chain combines TRBV7-9 with TRBJ1-6; no clear D gene. The germline V and J ends were trimmed by 4 bases and 10 bases, with 11 bases remaining between them. The germline gives CDR1 SEHNR, CDR2 FQNEAQ (reference sequence). CDR3 length: 13 amino acids. CDR3 sequence: CASSYTGSSPLHF. CDR3 in DNA: TGTGCCAGCAGCTACACCGGAAGCTCACCCCTCCACTTT.